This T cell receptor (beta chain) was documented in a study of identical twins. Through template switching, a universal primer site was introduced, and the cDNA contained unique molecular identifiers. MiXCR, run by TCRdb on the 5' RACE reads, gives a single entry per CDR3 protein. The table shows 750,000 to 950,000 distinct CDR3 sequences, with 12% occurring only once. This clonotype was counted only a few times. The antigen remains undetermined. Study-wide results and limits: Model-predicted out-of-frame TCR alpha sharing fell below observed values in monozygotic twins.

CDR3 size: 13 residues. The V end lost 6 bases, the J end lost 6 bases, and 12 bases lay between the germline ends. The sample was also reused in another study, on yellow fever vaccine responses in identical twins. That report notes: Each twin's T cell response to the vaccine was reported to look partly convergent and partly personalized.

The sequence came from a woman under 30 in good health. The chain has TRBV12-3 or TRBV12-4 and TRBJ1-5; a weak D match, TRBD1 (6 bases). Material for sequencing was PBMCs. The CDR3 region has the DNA TGTGCCAGCAGAAGAACAGGGTTTCAGCCCCAGCATTTT. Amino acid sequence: CASRRTGFQPQHF.